Listed here is a single T cell receptor beta chain. This sample is drawn from a study of CD8 T cells in Susac syndrome. Whole-study context: Within the sequenced Susac syndrome patient group, five or six exhibited active disease and roughly 8 were in remission.

The CDR3 has 14 amino acids. The germline V and J ends were trimmed by 0 bases and 1 base, with 6 bases remaining between them. Germline-derived CDR1 and CDR2 are ENHRY and SYGVKD. Sequencing targeted TCR beta in T cells from blood (CD8+ and CD4+). Negative isolation was used for CD8+ and CD4+ T cells, and FACS enrichment was applied to TEMRA cells. With random hexamers, reverse transcription was performed on roughly 0.5 to 1 ug of RNA. TCRdb used MiXCR to reprocess the immunoSEQ multiplex PCR reads, holding one entry per CDR3 protein. The repertoire holds 130,000 to 150,000 distinct CDR3 sequences, with 90% to 96% as singletons.

Sequenced sample: CD4+ T cells from PBMCs. The rearrangement joins TRBV10-3 to TRBJ1-1; no firm D call. This TCR came from a human donor with Susac syndrome. The CDR3 protein is CAISESKGNTEAFF. Here the CDR3 DNA reads TGTGCCATCAGTGAGTCGAAAGGGAACACTGAAGCTTTCTTT.